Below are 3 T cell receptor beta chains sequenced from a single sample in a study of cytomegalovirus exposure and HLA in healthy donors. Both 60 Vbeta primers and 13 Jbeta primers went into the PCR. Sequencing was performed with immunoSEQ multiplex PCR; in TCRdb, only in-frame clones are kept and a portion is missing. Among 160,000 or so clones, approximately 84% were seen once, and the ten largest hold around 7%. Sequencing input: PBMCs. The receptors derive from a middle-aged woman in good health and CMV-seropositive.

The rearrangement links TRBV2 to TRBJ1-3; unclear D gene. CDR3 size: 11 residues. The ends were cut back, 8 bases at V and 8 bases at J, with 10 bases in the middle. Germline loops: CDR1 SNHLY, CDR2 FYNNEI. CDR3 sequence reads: CASSRSHTIYF. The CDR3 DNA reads TGTGCCAGCTCCAGGTCGCACACCATATATTTT. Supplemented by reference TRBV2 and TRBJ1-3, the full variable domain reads EPEVTQTPSHQVTQMGQEVILRCVPISNHLYFYWYRQILGQKVEFLVSFYNNEISEKSEIFDDQFSVERPDGSNFTLKIRSTKLEDSAMYFCASSRSHTIYFGEGSWLTVV.

DNA of the CDR3: TGTGCCAGCAGTGAAAGGCAGGGGACGAGAGTGAGACCTGGAAACACCATATATTTT. Amino acid sequence: CASSERQGTRVRPGNTIYF. The V gene is TRBV6-1, the J gene TRBJ1-3, with a weak D call TRBD1 (6 bases). Trimming removed 2 bases at V and 2 bases at J, with 22 bases between. CDR1 MNHNS and CDR2 SASEGT come from the germline V gene. This CDR3 contains 19 residues.

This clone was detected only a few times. The CDR3 bases are TGTGCCTGGAGTGTAAGGGAGGTTAAGCAGTACTTC. It translates to CAWSVREVKQYF. The chain has TRBV30 and TRBJ2-7; D is perhaps TRBD2 (6 bases). With 0 bases removed from V and 8 bases from J, the gap between germline ends came to 11 bases. This CDR3 contains 12 residues. Germline V gene data show CDR1 as GTSNPN and CDR2 as SVGIG (reference sequence).